Listed below are T cell receptor beta chains from one sample, sequenced in a study of blood T cell repertoires in COVID-19. Sequenced by immunoSEQ multiplex PCR; TCRdb stores in-frame clones only, minus some. Of some 280,000 clones in the sample, around 86% are singletons; the top ten hold about 3%. Source material: peripheral blood. The receptors here all came from a young woman with active or convalescent COVID-19. CDR3s include the opening cysteine and the closing phenylalanine or tryptophan. D genes are given only for firm matches. Rows may omit the clone size; those that give it use once, few, many or a size class.

.,TRBV7-2,TRBJ2-5,TRBD2,CASSLGLAGGGETQYF,TGTGCCAGCAGCTTAGGTCTAGCGGGGGGAGGAGAGACCCAGTACTTC
.,TRBV11-3,TRBJ2-3,TRBD2,CASSSSSGGGADTQYF,TGTGCCAGCAGCTCTTCTAGCGGGGGCGGCGCAGATACGCAGTATTTT
.,TRBV6-6,TRBJ2-7,TRBD2,CASSSQLAGAGDEQYF,TGTGCCAGCAGTTCCCAACTAGCGGGGGCTGGGGACGAGCAGTACTTC
.,TRBV6-1,TRBJ2-5,TRBD1,CASSEGRTGRETQYF,TGTGCCAGCAGTGAAGGTCGGACAGGCCGGGAGACCCAGTACTTC
.,TRBV28,TRBJ2-1,.,CASRSGVSYNEQFF,TGTGCCAGCAGATCGGGGGTCTCCTACAATGAGCAGTTCTTC
.,TRBV14,TRBJ2-3,.,CASSPSVLDTQYF,TGTGCCAGCAGCCCCTCCGTACTCGATACGCAGTATTTT
once,TRBV19,TRBJ2-7,.,CASSIDRFYEQYF,TGTGCCAGTAGTATAGATCGGTTCTACGAGCAGTACTTC
.,TRBV3-1/TRBV3-2,TRBJ2-6,TRBD2,CASSQGGVAGANVLTF,TGTGCCAGCAGCCAGGGAGGGGTGGCTGGGGCCAACGTCCTGACTTTC
.,TRBV7-6,TRBJ1-2,TRBD1,CASSPGQGARYGYTF,TGTGCCAGCAGCCCCGGACAGGGGGCGCGTTATGGCTACACCTTC
.,TRBV7-2,TRBJ1-1,.,CASSLFGAGTGGTEAFF,TGTGCCAGCAGCTTATTTGGGGCGGGAACCGGTGGAACTGAAGCTTTCTTT
few,TRBV5-6,TRBJ2-7,.,CASSFYRVGGHEQYF,TGTGCCAGCAGCTTCTACAGGGTTGGGGGACACGAGCAGTACTTC
.,TRBV27,TRBJ1-2,TRBD1,CASSLKGAGYGYTF,TGTGCCAGCAGTTTAAAGGGGGCTGGCTATGGCTACACCTTC
.,TRBV6-5,TRBJ2-3,TRBD2,CASSYNSGGADTQYF,TGTGCCAGCAGTTACAACAGCGGGGGGGCAGATACGCAGTATTTT
once,TRBV4-3,TRBJ2-7,TRBD1,CASSQATGNHEQYF,TGCGCCAGCAGCCAAGCGACAGGGAACCACGAGCAGTACTTC
.,TRBV7-9,TRBJ1-1,TRBD1,CARLPGQGKAFF,TGTGCCAGACTTCCGGGACAGGGGAAAGCTTTCTTT
.,TRBV2,TRBJ1-4,TRBD1,CASSPRQGAGEKLFF,TGTGCCAGCAGCCCCAGACAGGGGGCAGGTGAAAAACTGTTTTTT
.,TRBV6-2/TRBV6-3,TRBJ1-1,TRBD1,CASSYVRGSGEAFF,TGTGCCAGCAGTTACGTCAGGGGGTCGGGTGAAGCTTTCTTT
.,TRBV18,TRBJ2-3,.,CASSPPERGDTQYF,TGTGCCAGCTCACCACCAGAACGAGGGGATACGCAGTATTTT